The clone carrying this T cell receptor beta chain was counted between two and nine times. This record belongs to a study of blood T cell repertoires in COVID-19. Turning to the study itself: COVID-19 samples, acute and convalescent, were from the United States, Italy and Spain. PBMCs, B-cell-depleted T cells, or T cells were the source of the cDNA or gDNA that made up the material.

Cohort 3 recovery required two negative PCRs, clearance, or symptom resolution. Source study methods: Estimation of nucleated cell counts was performed using reference gene primer amplification. TCRdb's table, derived via immunoSEQ multiplex PCR, lists solely in-frame clones and lacks some. V and J calls and clone size are those listed in that table; D and trimming were worked out from the DNA. The profile covers hundreds of thousands of clones, with roughly 86% appearing a single time and about 2.1% taken by the ten largest. The V gene lost 2 bases and the J gene lost 4 bases, with 16 bases spanning the gap. The length of the CDR3 is 16 residues. Germline V CDR1 and CDR2: KGHDR, SFDVKD.

This TCR came from a woman in her forties or fifties who had recovered from COVID-19. Sequences were obtained from PBMCs or T cells enriched from blood (not recorded which). V is TRBV24-1 and J is TRBJ1-2, with no clear D. Written as DNA, the CDR3 is TGTGCCACCAGTGATTACCCGAAAGATGACATCTATGGCTACACCTTC. This sequence encodes CATSDYPKDDIYGYTF.